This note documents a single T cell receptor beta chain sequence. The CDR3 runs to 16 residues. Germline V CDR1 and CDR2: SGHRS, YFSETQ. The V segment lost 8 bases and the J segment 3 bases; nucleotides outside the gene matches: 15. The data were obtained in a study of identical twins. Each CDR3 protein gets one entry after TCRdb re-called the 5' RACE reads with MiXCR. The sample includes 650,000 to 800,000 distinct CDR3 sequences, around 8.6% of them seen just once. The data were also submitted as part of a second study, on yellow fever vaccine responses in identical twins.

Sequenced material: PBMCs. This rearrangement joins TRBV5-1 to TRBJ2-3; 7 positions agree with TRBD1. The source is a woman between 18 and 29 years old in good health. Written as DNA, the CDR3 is TGCGCCAGTACGAAAATCAGAGGACAGGCGACAGATACGCAGTATTTT. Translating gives CASTKIRGQATDTQYF.